A single sample is the source of the 7 T cell receptor beta chains below, sequenced in a study of shared clonotypes between healthy human individuals. TCRdb's table, derived via immunoSEQ multiplex PCR, lists solely in-frame clones and lacks some. Found here are 230,000 or so clones, approximately 70% of them singletons; the top ten hold roughly 10%. Sequencing was done on a sample of memory CD4+ T cells sorted from blood. Sample subset: CD45RA-negative fraction. These receptors originate from a man under 40 in good health.

This clone has just a few counts. This chain connects TRBV25-1 to TRBJ2-3; D tentatively reads TRBD1 or TRBD2 (5 bases each). V shed 3 bases and J shed 0 bases, with 19 bases lying between them. Germline loops: CDR1 MGHDK, CDR2 SYGVNS. CDR3 length equals 18 residues. CDR3 nucleotides: TGTGCCAGCAGTGACCCCCAGGTAGGGGAGACTAGCACAGATACGCAGTATTTT. This sequence encodes CASSDPQVGETSTDTQYF.

This clone was found a few times. The chain combines TRBV2 with TRBJ2-5; TRBD1 is a possible D gene (6 bases). Germline V gene sequence: CDR1 SNHLY, CDR2 FYNNEI. V was shortened by 5 bases and J by 2 bases, with 9 bases between the two germline ends. The CDR3 is made up of 13 amino acids. The CDR3 DNA follows: TGTGCCAGCAGTCTGGACAGTCAAGAGACCCAGTACTTC. Its translation is CASSLDSQETQYF.

The chain has TRBV5-1 and TRBJ1-4; D call uncertain. CDR1 and CDR2 (germline): SGHRS, YFSETQ. The CDR3 length is 15 residues. V shed 0 bases and J shed 10 bases, with 16 bases lying between them. For the CDR3, the DNA is TGCGCCAGCAGCTTGGATGGCAGCGGATCCGGAAAACTGTTTTTT. Protein sequence: CASSLDGSGSGKLFF.

This clone was seen a few times. J is TRBJ1-2 and V is TRBV10-3; D might be TRBD1 (6 bases). This CDR3 comprises 13 residues. The V end was cut by 0 bases, the J end by 6 bases, with 8 bases between. The germline gives CDR1 ENHRY, CDR2 SYGVKD. CDR3: CAISESTGNGYTF. The DNA of the CDR3 is TGTGCCATCAGTGAGTCGACAGGAAATGGCTACACCTTC.

This clone was seen a few times. The chain carries TRBV5-5 and TRBJ2-6; tentative D call: TRBD2 (5 bases). V was shortened by 1 base and J by 4 bases, with 9 bases between the two germline ends. This CDR3 has 15 residues. Germline lookup yields CDR1 SGHKS and CDR2 YYEKEE (reference sequence). The CDR3 reads CASSLRDVGANVLTF. CDR3 nucleotide sequence: TGTGCCAGCAGCTTGCGGGATGTCGGGGCCAACGTCCTGACTTTC.

This clone came up a few times. The chain's CDR3 is CASSPTGKDYGYTF. The CDR3 coding sequence is TGTGCCAGCTCACCGACAGGGAAGGACTATGGCTACACCTTC. This chain uses TRBV18 with TRBJ1-2, with 7 bases lining up with TRBD1. Losses at the gene ends were 3 bases for V and 3 bases for J; bases not matched to a gene: 4. The CDR3 is made up of 14 amino acids. Germline V gene lookup returns CDR1 KGHSH and CDR2 LQKENI.

In its sample, this clone was seen many times. CDR3 sequence reads: CASSLPAGYNEQFF. The CDR3 nucleotides are TGTGCCAGCAGCTTGCCCGCAGGATACAATGAGCAGTTCTTC. This chain connects TRBV5-6 to TRBJ2-1; D not certain. The CDR3 totals 14 residues. CDR1 is SGHDT, CDR2 YYEEEE, per germline. The ends were cut back, 1 base at V and 4 bases at J, with 9 bases in the middle.